This TCR beta chain is from a study of T cell responses to AZD1222 COVID-19 vaccine. The assay was immunoSEQ multiplex PCR, and TCRdb's table has in-frame clones only and misses some. The data hold 95,000 to 100,000 clones, with about 88% observed a single time. This clone was seen a single time. This sequence was found in an adult in good health. This material consisted of peripheral blood, taken on day 0 of AZD1222 vaccination.

As DNA, the CDR3 is TGTGCCAGCAGGGACGTGGGGCTAGGGAACACTGAAGCTTTCTTT. Translation gives CASRDVGLGNTEAFF. This chain uses TRBV6-5 with TRBJ1-1, with a weak D call TRBD1 (5 bases). This CDR3 comprises 15 residues. The germline gives CDR1 MNHEY, CDR2 SVGAGI. V lost 6 bases to trimming and J lost 1 base, with 15 bases between them.